In its sample, the clone carrying this T cell receptor (beta chain) was seen many times. These data belong to a study of Graves' ophthalmopathy and Graves' hyperthyroidism. Scientists amplified the TCR beta CDR3 regions from RNA transcripts. The first-round RT-PCR employed HTBI primers together with the Qiagen OneStep RT-PCR kit. A multiplex PCR was then performed as the second round. Using its own MiXCR run on the multiplex PCR reads, TCRdb lists one record per CDR3 protein. This table holds about 220,000 distinct CDR3 sequences, about 22% found once. Moderate-to-severe activity, CAS at least 3, NOSPECS at least 4 and duration under 3 months characterized donors with ophthalmopathy. V shed 4 bases and J shed 7 bases, with 18 bases lying between them. The CDR3 sequence is 14 residues long. Germline-derived CDR1 and CDR2 are SGHRS and YFSETQ.

The chain combines TRBV5-1 with TRBJ2-7; D possibly matches TRBD1 or TRBD2 (6 bases each). Source material: peripheral blood. This clonotype was obtained from a woman aged 50 to 65 with Graves' ophthalmopathy. The CDR3 sequence: CASSVDRIGGEQYF. CDR3 bases: TGCGCCAGCAGCGTCGACAGGATCGGAGGGGAGCAGTACTTC.